The 12 T cell receptor beta chains given below trace back to one sample, sequenced in a study of OX40 agonist ivuxolimab in advanced cancers. The method was the immunoSEQ multiplex PCR assay. TCRdb took over this immuneACCESS table, retaining in-frame rearrangements with V and J assigned. Such tables are incomplete; in checked studies, under half of the missing clones stem from an unresolved V gene, and the remainder is unexplained. The sample has fewer than 90,000 clones on record, roughly nine tenths of them singletons. Jointly, the top ten make up approximately 1.5% of the sample. The source was CD4+ or CD8+ T cells sorted from blood, collected in a trial of the OX40 agonist ivuxolimab. The receptors shown here come from an adult with an advanced solid tumor such as melanoma, head and neck, liver or kidney cancer.

The V gene is TRBV19, the J gene TRBJ2-2; D is perhaps TRBD2 (6 bases). Looked up from germline, CDR1 is LNHDA and CDR2 is SQIVND (reference sequence). Between the trimmed V and J ends, which lost 6 bases and 1 base, there was a span of 12 bases. The CDR3 has 15 residues. CDR3 sequence (DNA): TGTGCCAGTAGGACGGGAGCAGGGAACACCGGGGAGCTGTTTTTT. Residues: CASRTGAGNTGELFF. Full variable domain (remainder filled in from reference TRBV19 and TRBJ2-2): DGGITQSPKYLFRKEGQNVTLSCEQNLNHDAMYWYRQDPGQGLRLIYYSQIVNDFQKGDIAEGYSVSREKKESFPLTVTSAQKNPTAFYLCASRTGAGNTGELFFGEGSRLTVL.

The chain couples TRBV2 to TRBJ1-2; D is undetermined. Trimming shortened V by 6 bases and J by 8 bases, and 13 bases separated the two germline ends. This CDR3 spans 12 amino acids. Germline values: CDR1 SNHLY, CDR2 FYNNEI. The CDR3 DNA reads as TGTGCCAGCAGGATCTCAACGGGCGGCTACACCTTC. It specifies CASRISTGGYTF.

In nucleotides, the CDR3 is TGTGCCATCAGTGATCCCGTTTCTAGAGATACCGGGGAGCTGTTTTTT. Residues: CAISDPVSRDTGELFF. The rearrangement links TRBV10-3 to TRBJ2-2; D is unresolved. V dropped 3 bases and J dropped 5 bases, with 16 bases sitting between them. Germline assignment: CDR1 ENHRY and CDR2 SYGVKD. This CDR3 is built from 16 residues.

The genes are TRBV29-1 and TRBJ1-5; the D gene is possibly TRBD1 (5 bases). The CDR3 totals 13 residues. CDR1 and CDR2 (germline): SQVTM, ANQGSEA. V lost 0 bases and J lost 4, with 7 bases in between. CDR3 amino acids: CSVEEGPNQPQHF. The CDR3, as DNA: TGCAGCGTTGAAGAGGGGCCTAATCAGCCCCAGCATTTT.

This CDR3 is CASAPSGANYGYTF. CDR3 bases: TGTGCCTCTGCCCCCAGCGGAGCTAACTATGGCTACACCTTC. The chain employs TRBV11-2 and TRBJ1-2, with no clear D. Trimming pared 11 bases from V and 0 bases from J, leaving 16 bases between. This CDR3 region has 14 residues. Germline assignment: CDR1 SGHAT and CDR2 FQNNGV.

The J gene is TRBJ2-2, the V gene TRBV30, with 10 bases lining up with TRBD2. Germline assignment: CDR1 GTSNPN and CDR2 SVGIG (reference sequence). The length of the CDR3 is 18 residues. Losses at the gene ends were 5 bases for V and 6 bases for J; bases not matched to a gene: 18. CDR3 protein: CAWGVSGWTSGRAGELFF. The CDR3 nucleotides are TGTGCCTGGGGAGTTTCGGGATGGACTAGCGGTCGAGCCGGGGAGCTGTTTTTT.

V gene TRBV14 combines with J gene TRBJ2-5; TRBD1 is a possible D gene (6 bases). In germline, CDR1 is SGHDN, CDR2 FVKESK. V lost 1 base and J 4 bases, leaving 7 bases between the germline ends. The CDR3 loop spans 13 amino acids. The CDR3 bases are TGTGCCAGCAGCCAAGGGGGGCGAGAGACCCAGTACTTC. Translating it yields CASSQGGRETQYF.

The genes are TRBV27 and TRBJ2-7; TRBD2 agrees at 7 bases. The CDR3 runs 14 residues. CDR1 and CDR2 (germline): MNHEY, SMNVEV (reference sequence). V shed 2 bases and J 6 bases; nucleotides not matched to a gene: 7. The CDR3 coding sequence is TGTGCCAGCAGTTTAGGGGGAGGGACGGGCGAGCAGTACTTC. This codes for CASSLGGGTGEQYF.

The chain carries TRBV10-2 and TRBJ1-5, with D maybe TRBD1 (5 bases). The CDR3 is 15 residues long. Looked up from germline, CDR1 is WSHSY and CDR2 is SAAADI. V shed 4 bases and J shed 4 bases, with 14 bases lying between them. The CDR3 bases are TGCGCCAGCAGTGGGACGGGACCCTCTAATCAGCCCCAGCATTTT. Protein product: CASSGTGPSNQPQHF.

The chain employs TRBV7-8 and TRBJ1-1; a possible D gene is TRBD1 (6 bases). This CDR3 has 15 amino acids. V was shortened by 3 bases and J by 6 bases, with 17 bases between the two germline ends. From germline, CDR1 is SGHVS and CDR2 FQNEAQ. In DNA form, the CDR3 reads TGTGCCAGCAGCTTTAGTGGTCAGGGGTTCGCTGAAGCTTTCTTT. It yields the protein CASSFSGQGFAEAFF.

The chain recombines TRBV28 with TRBJ2-1, with 7 bases fitting TRBD2. CDR1 and CDR2 from the germline V gene are MDHEN and SYDVKM. V lost 8 bases to trimming and J lost 8 bases; unmatched junction nucleotides: 6. CDR3 length: 12 amino acids. The CDR3 DNA reads as TGTGCCAGCGGAGGGAGGGCCCATGAGCAGTTCTTC. It yields the protein CASGGRAHEQFF.

The genes are TRBV10-1 and TRBJ2-5; D is ambiguous. Germline loops: CDR1 WNHNN, CDR2 SYGVQD (reference sequence). Trimming took off 3 bases at V and 2 bases at J, with 10 bases between the two ends. CDR3 length equals 14 residues. CDR3 sequence reads: CASSEGSSQETQYF. CDR3 bases: TGCGCCAGCAGTGAAGGCAGTTCACAAGAGACCCAGTACTTC.